This entry lists 7 T cell receptor beta chains sequenced from one sample in a study of cytomegalovirus exposure and HLA in healthy donors. The protocol was immunoSEQ multiplex PCR, while the TCRdb copy is restricted to in-frame clones and leaves out a portion. Altogether about 160,000 clones are present, 85% being singletons, with the ten largest covering 2% to 2.5%. Sequenced: PBMCs. The receptors stem from a young man in good health and CMV-seropositive.

The genes are TRBV7-2 and TRBJ1-1; 8 bases map to TRBD1. Germline CDR1 reads SGHTA; CDR2 reads FQGNSA. The V gene end was trimmed by 1 base and the J gene end by 7 bases; junction bases not matched to a gene: 2. This CDR3 is 13 amino acids long. The CDR3 spells CASSLGTGLEAFF. The CDR3 bases are TGTGCCAGCAGCTTAGGGACAGGGCTTGAAGCTTTCTTT.

The chain has TRBV10-1 and TRBJ2-3; 8 bases map to TRBD1. In germline, CDR1 is WNHNN, CDR2 SYGVQD (reference sequence). The CDR3 covers 13 residues. J was trimmed by 0 bases and V by 8 bases; bases with no gene match: 1. The CDR3 DNA is TGCGCCAGCCGGGACAGGAGCACAGATACGCAGTATTTT. It is translated as CASRDRSTDTQYF.

The rearrangement uses TRBV5-5 and TRBJ1-2; D not certain. The CDR3 covers 12 residues. Trimming took off 3 bases at V and 4 bases at J, with 7 bases between the two ends. Per the germline V gene, CDR1 is SGHKS and CDR2 is YYEKEE (reference sequence). In DNA form, the CDR3 reads TGTGCCAGCAGCTCGGGGATCTATGGCTACACCTTC. Translating gives CASSSGIYGYTF.

The chain employs TRBV27 and TRBJ1-4, with D unclear. V was clipped by 0 bases and J by 7 bases, with 18 bases between them. The germline V gene has CDR1 MNHEY and CDR2 SMNVEV (reference sequence). This CDR3 is built from 17 residues. CDR3 residues: CASSLSITRRGAEKLFF. Written as DNA, the CDR3 is TGTGCCAGCAGTTTATCGATAACAAGACGGGGAGCTGAAAAACTGTTTTTT.

The gene calls are TRBV9 and TRBJ2-2; D gene unclear. V dropped 2 bases and J dropped 3 bases, with 5 bases sitting between them. The CDR3 runs 13 residues. Germline CDR1 reads SGDLS; CDR2 reads YYNGEE. CDR3 protein: CASSVADTGELFF. The CDR3 DNA reads as TGTGCCAGCAGCGTTGCGGACACCGGGGAGCTGTTTTTT.

This chain joins TRBV5-1 and TRBJ1-1; 7 bases map to TRBD1. Germline V gene data show CDR1 as SGHRS and CDR2 as YFSETQ. The CDR3 spans 15 residues. V shed 2 bases, J shed 2 bases, and the junction held 6 bases outside the gene matches. The CDR3 region is CASSFSGTENTEAFF. CDR3 in DNA: TGCGCCAGCAGCTTCTCCGGGACAGAAAACACTGAAGCTTTCTTT.

The chain carries TRBV11-1 and TRBJ1-2; TRBD1 matches at 8 bases. CDR1 and CDR2 (germline): SGHAT, FQDESV (reference sequence). CDR3 length: 15 residues. V dropped 5 bases and J dropped 4; count of bases not matched to a gene: 9. CDR3 coding DNA: TGTGCCAGCAGCCCAGATTACAGGGGGGCCTATGGCTACACCTTC. Translating it yields CASSPDYRGAYGYTF. Full variable domain (remainder filled in from reference TRBV11-1 and TRBJ1-2): EAEVAQSPRYKITEKSQAVAFWCDPISGHATLYWYRQILGQGPELLVQFQDESVVDDSQLPKDRFSAERLKGVDSTLKIQPAELGDSAMYLCASSPDYRGAYGYTFGSGTRLTVV.